Shown below are 14 T cell receptor beta chains from a single sample sequenced in a study of blood T cells in healthy people across ages. A sample-barcoded 5' primer and a J-beta primer mix were used in a second PCR of about 6 to 12 cycles. MiXCR, run by TCRdb on the 5' RACE reads, gives a single entry per CDR3 protein. Here the sample spans 1.6 million or so distinct CDR3 sequences, almost 35% being singletons. The sequencing sample was made of blood. These receptors were obtained from a woman in her 30s in good health.

In this sample, this clonotype turned up many times. The chain carries TRBV29-1 and TRBJ1-5; 10 nucleotides agree with TRBD1. The V gene's germline CDR1 is SQVTM and CDR2 ANQGSEA. The junction had 3 bases not matched to a gene; V was cut back by 4 bases and J by 6 bases. There are 13 residues in the CDR3. CDR3 DNA: TGCAGCGTTGGACAGGGGGCTGTTCAGCCCCAGCATTTT. This codes for CSVGQGAVQPQHF.

This clonotype was found a few times. The chain couples TRBV9 to TRBJ2-1; D may be TRBD2 (5 bases). In germline, CDR1 is SGDLS, CDR2 YYNGEE. V dropped 3 bases and J dropped 2 bases, with 15 bases sitting between them. The CDR3 extends over 16 amino acids. CDR3 DNA: TGTGCCAGCAGCGCCGCGGGCGGCCCACCCTACAATGAGCAGTTCTTC. This encodes CASSAAGGPPYNEQFF.

There are a few counts of this clonotype. V gene TRBV6-2 or TRBV6-3 combines with J gene TRBJ2-6, with a weak D call TRBD2 (5 bases). Trimming took 7 bases from V and 0 from J, leaving 19 bases between them. The CDR3 is 18 residues long. CDR1 is MNHEY, CDR2 SVGEGT, per germline. The CDR3 sequence: CASISSGGQISGANVLTF. CDR3 coding DNA: TGTGCCAGCATCTCCTCCGGCGGGCAAATCTCTGGGGCCAACGTCCTGACTTTC.

This chain links TRBV7-2 with TRBJ2-1; TRBD2 might be the D (5 bases). The germline CDR1 and CDR2 sequences are SGHTA and FQGNSA. This CDR3 has 18 residues. V was pared by 1 base and J by 5 bases, with 21 bases between. CDR3 amino acids: CASSLGLSWEIGDNEQFF. Here the CDR3 DNA reads TGTGCCAGCAGCTTAGGGCTTAGCTGGGAGATTGGAGACAATGAGCAGTTCTTC.

This clonotype appeared many times. This chain links TRBV20-1 with TRBJ2-3; D unresolved. The CDR3 spans 13 residues. Trimming cost V 1 base and J 6 bases, with 11 bases left between them. Germline CDR1 DFQATT, CDR2 SNEGSKA (reference sequence). CDR3 sequence: CSARGLILDTQYF. CDR3 coding DNA: TGCAGTGCTAGAGGACTGATCCTTGATACGCAGTATTTT.

This clonotype has just a few counts. The chain employs TRBV12-3 or TRBV12-4 and TRBJ2-3; the D is unclear. The CDR3 loop spans 15 amino acids. V lost 0 bases to trimming and J lost 2 bases, with 9 bases between them. CDR3 bases: TGTGCCAGCAGTTTAGCAGCAGCCAACACAGATACGCAGTATTTT. Translation gives CASSLAAANTDTQYF.

This clonotype has ten or more counts. This chain uses TRBV29-1 with TRBJ2-7; D is unclear. The CDR3 length is 14 residues. Trimming took 7 bases from V and 2 from J, leaving 18 bases between them. In germline, CDR1 is SQVTM, CDR2 ANQGSEA. CDR3 residues: CSAQGSAIPYEQYF. For the CDR3, the DNA is TGCAGCGCCCAAGGCAGCGCGATCCCCTACGAGCAGTACTTC.

The rearrangement joins TRBV12-3 or TRBV12-4 to TRBJ2-1; the D gene is possibly TRBD1 (6 bases). Trimming removed 3 bases from V and 0 bases from J, with 12 bases in between. This CDR3 has 16 residues. CDR3 DNA: TGTGCCAGCAGTTTCAAGGGGGTAGGCTCCTACAATGAGCAGTTCTTC. Translating it yields CASSFKGVGSYNEQFF.

The V call is TRBV9, the J call TRBJ1-2, with D perhaps matching TRBD1 (6 bases). V was cut by 4 bases and J by 2 bases, with 24 bases left in between. CDR1 is SGDLS and CDR2 is YYNGEE in the germline V gene. CDR3 length: 18 residues. The CDR3 loop is CASSPRPDSTGPNYGYTF. CDR3 DNA sequence: TGTGCCAGCAGCCCTCGCCCGGATTCGACAGGTCCCAACTATGGCTACACCTTC.

V and J are TRBV15 and TRBJ2-5; the D gene is possibly TRBD2 (6 bases). The CDR3 spans 18 residues. Trimming removed 0 bases at V and 1 base at J, with 18 bases between. The V gene's germline CDR1 is LNHNV and CDR2 YYDKDF (reference sequence). CDR3 nucleotides: TGTGCCACCAGCAGAGATATGGCGTCCGGGAGCCCCCAAGAGACCCAGTACTTC. Residues: CATSRDMASGSPQETQYF.

Ten or more counts support this clonotype. The DNA of the CDR3 is TGTGCCAGCTCCCTCAGCGGAGCCGACTACAATGAGCAGTTCTTC. Amino acid sequence: CASSLSGADYNEQFF. This sequence joins TRBV7-2 and TRBJ2-1, with D perhaps matching TRBD2 (5 bases). The V and J ends lost 8 bases and 3 bases respectively, with 17 bases between them. Germline CDR1 and CDR2: SGHTA and FQGNSA. This CDR3 contains 15 residues.

V is TRBV20-1 and J is TRBJ2-3, with a possible D match to TRBD2 (5 bases). The germline gives CDR1 DFQATT, CDR2 SNEGSKA (reference sequence). The CDR3 length is 15 residues. V lost 6 bases and J 2 bases, leaving 18 bases between the germline ends. CDR3 DNA sequence: TGCAGTGCCGTCGATCAGCGGAGGACCACAGATACGCAGTATTTT. Encoded protein: CSAVDQRRTTDTQYF.

This clonotype was observed a few times. This chain's CDR3 is CAISVDGNYEQYF. CDR3 nucleotides: TGTGCCATCTCCGTGGACGGAAACTACGAGCAGTACTTC. The rearrangement links TRBV10-3 to TRBJ2-7; D is unclear. Per germline, CDR1 ENHRY and CDR2 SYGVKD. This CDR3 contains 13 residues. Trimming removed 8 bases from V and 3 bases from J, with 14 bases in between.

The genes are TRBV2 and TRBJ1-2, with unresolved D. The CDR3 spans 12 residues. In germline, CDR1 is SNHLY, CDR2 FYNNEI. The ends were cut back, 2 bases at V and 8 bases at J, with 9 bases in the middle. CDR3 sequence (DNA): TGTGCCAGCAGTGAAAGGGTGCGGGGCTACACCTTC. It is translated as CASSERVRGYTF.